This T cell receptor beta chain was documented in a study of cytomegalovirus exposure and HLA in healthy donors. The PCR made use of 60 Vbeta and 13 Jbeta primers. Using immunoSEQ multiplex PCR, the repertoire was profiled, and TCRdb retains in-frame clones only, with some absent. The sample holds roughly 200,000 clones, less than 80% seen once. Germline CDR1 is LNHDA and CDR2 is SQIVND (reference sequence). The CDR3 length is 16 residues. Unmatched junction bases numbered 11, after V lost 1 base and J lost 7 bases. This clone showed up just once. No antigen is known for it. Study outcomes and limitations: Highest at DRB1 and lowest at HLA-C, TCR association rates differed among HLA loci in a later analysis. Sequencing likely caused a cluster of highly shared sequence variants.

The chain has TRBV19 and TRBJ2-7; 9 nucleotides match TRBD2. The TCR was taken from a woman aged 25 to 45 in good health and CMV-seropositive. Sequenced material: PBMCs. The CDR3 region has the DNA TGTGCCAGTAGTATAGGAGCCCCTTGGCTAGCGGGAGAGCAGTACTTC. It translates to CASSIGAPWLAGEQYF. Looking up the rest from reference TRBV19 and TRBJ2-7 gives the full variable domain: DGGITQSPKYLFRKEGQNVTLSCEQNLNHDAMYWYRQDPGQGLRLIYYSQIVNDFQKGDIAEGYSVSREKKESFPLTVTSAQKNPTAFYLCASSIGAPWLAGEQYFGPGTRLTVT.